This T cell receptor beta chain was sequenced for a study of T-cell memory formation after mild COVID-19. Germline V lookup: CDR1 LGHDT, CDR2 YNNKEL (reference sequence). Losses at the gene ends were 5 bases for V and 5 bases for J; bases not matched to a gene: 10. The CDR3 runs to 15 residues. 5'RACE with constant-segment primers built TCRalpha and TCRbeta cDNA libraries with UMIs. TCRdb redid the calling of the 5' RACE reads with MiXCR, one entry per CDR3 protein. The sample has 250,000 to 400,000 distinct CDR3 sequences, about 13% seen once. The V gene is TRBV3-1, the J gene TRBJ2-3, with 7 bases aligning to TRBD2. The origin of this receptor is a man between 18 and 35 years old who had mild COVID-19 (a few samples of this study predate the infection). Cell type and time point are not known. The source material was PBMCs or a T cell subset sorted from them (not recorded which). Here the CDR3 reads CASSFSSGGKDTQYF. As DNA, the CDR3 is TGTGCCAGCAGCTTCTCCTCCGGGGGGAAAGATACGCAGTATTTT.